This is a list of T cell receptor beta chains from one sample in a study of Ad26.COV2.S vaccination and SARS-CoV-2 variants. Profiled with immunoSEQ multiplex PCR; TCRdb holds only in-frame clones, not every one. The sample records 150,000 to 200,000 clones, around 88% being singletons. Sample: peripheral blood, taken after recovery from COVID-19. The origin of the receptors is a human donor who had recovered from COVID-19. The CDR3 runs from the conserved cysteine through the conserved F or W. D genes are given only for firm matches. A row's size may be missing; if present it is once, few, many or a size class.

TRBV12-3/TRBV12-4	NA	TRBD1	TRBJ2-3	CASTRTGLDTQYF	TGTGCCAGCACCCGGACAGGGTTGGATACGCAGTATTTT
TRBV12-3/TRBV12-4	NA	NA	TRBJ1-2	CASSLGQGYGYTF	TGTGCCAGCAGTTTGGGGCAGGGGTATGGCTACACCTTC
TRBV6-5	NA	TRBD1	TRBJ2-7	CASSYAGQGPYEQYF	TGTGCCAGCAGTTACGCGGGACAGGGACCCTACGAGCAGTACTTC
TRBV19	once	NA	TRBJ2-1	CASSIGGDYNEQFF	TGTGCCAGTAGTATAGGCGGGGACTACAATGAGCAGTTCTTC
TRBV28	NA	NA	TRBJ1-6	CASRSGGYSPLHF	TGTGCCAGCAGAAGCGGAGGGTATTCACCCCTCCACTTT
TRBV6-6	once	TRBD2	TRBJ2-1	CASSYSAGGQGNEQFF	TGTGCCAGCAGTTACTCGGCGGGGGGGCAGGGGAATGAGCAGTTCTTC
TRBV30	NA	TRBD1	TRBJ1-1	CAWRTDRGGSTEAFF	TGTGCCTGGAGAACCGACAGGGGAGGTTCCACTGAAGCTTTCTTT
TRBV19	NA	TRBD1	TRBJ1-2	CASEDRGYGYTF	TGTGCCAGTGAAGACAGGGGGTATGGCTACACCTTC
TRBV28	NA	NA	TRBJ1-5	CASSLIGDDSNQPQHF	TGTGCCAGCAGTTTAATAGGGGACGATAGCAATCAGCCCCAGCATTTT
TRBV5-1	once	TRBD2	TRBJ2-2	CASSLAAGGPNTGELFF	TGCGCCAGCAGCTTGGCGGCGGGGGGGCCGAACACCGGGGAGCTGTTTTTT
TRBV10-3	NA	NA	TRBJ2-1	CAISESRGGLSGQFF	TGTGCCATCAGTGAGTCAAGGGGGGGTCTTTCGGGGCAGTTCTTC
TRBV19	NA	TRBD2	TRBJ2-7	CGLRGGHSYEQYF	TGTGGACTCCGGGGGGGACACTCCTACGAGCAGTACTTC
TRBV21-1	NA	NA	TRBJ2-7	CASRTYEQYF	TGTGCCAGCCGCACCTACGAGCAGTACTTC
TRBV7-7	NA	NA	TRBJ2-2	CASSPSGTSTGELFF	TGTGCCAGCAGCCCCTCCGGGACTTCCACCGGGGAGCTGTTTTTT
TRBV15	NA	TRBD1	TRBJ1-5	CATSRDRVGLGNQPQHF	TGTGCCACCAGCCGAGACAGGGTAGGGCTTGGCAATCAGCCCCAGCATTTT
TRBV11-2	NA	TRBD2	TRBJ2-2	CASSLVRGSGWDTGELFF	TGTGCCAGCAGCTTAGTACGCGGGAGTGGGTGGGACACCGGGGAGCTGTTTTTT
TRBV15	NA	TRBD1	TRBJ1-1	CATSLSVQGAKAFF	TGTGCCACCAGCCTGTCGGTACAGGGGGCAAAAGCTTTCTTT
TRBV4-1	NA	NA	TRBJ1-1	CASNFGGGLGTEAFF	TGCGCCAGCAACTTCGGCGGGGGGCTGGGGACTGAAGCTTTCTTT
TRBV23-1	NA	TRBD1	TRBJ1-5	CASSQSVWDRGRNQPQHF	TGCGCCAGCAGTCAATCAGTCTGGGACAGGGGTCGCAATCAGCCCCAGCATTTT
TRBV10-3	NA	TRBD2	TRBJ2-7	CAISETSGKTEQYF	TGTGCCATCAGTGAAACTAGCGGGAAGACCGAGCAGTACTTC
TRBV10-1	NA	NA	TRBJ1-2	CASRRKPGEPPTNYGYTF	TGCGCCAGCAGACGCAAACCTGGGGAGCCCCCGACTAACTATGGCTACACCTTC
TRBV21-1	once	NA	TRBJ2-1	CASSKGGVGSYNEQFF	TGTGCCAGCAGCAAAGGGGGAGTAGGCTCCTACAATGAGCAGTTCTTC
TRBV7-9	NA	NA	TRBJ1-3	CASSLSSGLSGNTIYF	TGTGCCAGCAGCTTAAGCTCAGGACTCTCTGGAAACACCATATATTTT
TRBV12-3/TRBV12-4	NA	TRBD1	TRBJ2-1	CASSFQGVDEQFF	TGTGCCAGCAGTTTTCAGGGGGTCGATGAGCAGTTCTTC
TRBV2	NA	NA	TRBJ1-1	CASSPGPRAEAFF	TGTGCCAGCAGTCCCGGACCCAGAGCTGAAGCTTTCTTT
TRBV18	NA	NA	TRBJ2-5	CASSPLVGETQYF	TGTGCCAGCTCACCTCTAGTGGGAGAGACCCAGTACTTC
TRBV6-1	NA	NA	TRBJ1-5	CASSELPNYSNQPQHF	TGTGCCAGCAGTGAACTTCCTAATTATAGCAATCAGCCCCAGCATTTT
TRBV27	few	NA	TRBJ2-7	CASAEQYF	TGTGCCAGCGCCGAGCAGTACTTC
TRBV27	NA	NA	TRBJ1-1	CASSLDGDMNTEAFF	TGTGCCAGCAGTTTGGACGGAGACATGAACACTGAAGCTTTCTTT
TRBV5-8	few	NA	TRBJ1-5	CASSLGQNQPQHF	TGTGCCAGCAGCTTGGGTCAGAATCAGCCCCAGCATTTT
TRBV2	few	NA	TRBJ1-5	CASSDMLNQPQHF	TGTGCCAGCAGTGATATGCTCAATCAGCCCCAGCATTTT
TRBV10-2	NA	NA	TRBJ1-1	CASSEQREAFF	TGCGCCAGCAGTGAGCAAAGGGAAGCTTTCTTT
TRBV6-5	NA	NA	TRBJ2-1	CASSRADLSYNEQFF	TGTGCCAGTTCAAGAGCGGACCTCTCCTACAATGAGCAGTTCTTC
TRBV5-4	once	NA	TRBJ1-1	CASSQMTVRNTEAFF	TGTGCCAGCAGCCAAATGACAGTGAGGAACACTGAAGCTTTCTTT
TRBV6-5	few	NA	TRBJ1-2	CASSYGAPYGYTF	TGTGCCAGCAGTTACGGTGCGCCTTATGGCTACACCTTC
TRBV1	NA	NA	TRBJ2-3	CTSSLLEGEGDTQYF	TGCACCAGCAGTCTTCTAGAGGGCGAAGGAGATACGCAGTATTTT
TRBV18	once	TRBD2	TRBJ2-7	CASSPRLANLGEQYF	TGTGCCAGCTCACCAAGACTAGCGAACCTCGGGGAGCAGTACTTC
TRBV30	NA	TRBD1	TRBJ2-7	CAWNRDRGVHEQYF	TGTGCCTGGAATAGGGACAGGGGAGTCCACGAGCAGTACTTT
TRBV25-1	NA	TRBD2	TRBJ2-3	CASSGIRAGGPDTQYF	TGTGCCAGCAGTGGAATACGGGCGGGGGGGCCGGATACGCAGTATTTT
TRBV12-3/TRBV12-4	once	NA	TRBJ2-2	CASTLGATGELFF	TGTGCCAGCACCTTGGGAGCGACCGGGGAGCTGTTTTTT
TRBV4-1	once	NA	TRBJ1-2	CASSQVVQGGLFGYTF	TGCGCCAGCAGCCAAGTGGTTCAGGGAGGTCTTTTTGGCTACACCTTC
TRBV27	NA	NA	TRBJ2-7	CASSLGSPPYEQYF	TGTGCCAGCAGTTTAGGGAGTCCGCCTTACGAGCAGTACTTC
TRBV6-5	NA	TRBD1	TRBJ1-6	CASSIGTVNSPLHF	TGTGCCAGCAGTATCGGGACAGTCAATTCACCCCTCCACTTT
TRBV12-5	NA	TRBD2	TRBJ2-2	CASGPSRGGTTGELFF	TGTGCTAGTGGTCCATCCCGGGGGGGTACCACCGGGGAGCTGTTTTTT
TRBV3-1/TRBV3-2	few	TRBD2	TRBJ2-7	CASSLLGTSGAYEQYF	TGTGCCAGCAGCCTGTTAGGGACTAGCGGGGCTTACGAGCAGTACTTC
TRBV9	NA	NA	TRBJ1-6	CASSEGPSSYNSPLHF	TGTGCCAGCAGCGAGGGACCTAGCTCCTATAATTCACCCCTCCACTTT